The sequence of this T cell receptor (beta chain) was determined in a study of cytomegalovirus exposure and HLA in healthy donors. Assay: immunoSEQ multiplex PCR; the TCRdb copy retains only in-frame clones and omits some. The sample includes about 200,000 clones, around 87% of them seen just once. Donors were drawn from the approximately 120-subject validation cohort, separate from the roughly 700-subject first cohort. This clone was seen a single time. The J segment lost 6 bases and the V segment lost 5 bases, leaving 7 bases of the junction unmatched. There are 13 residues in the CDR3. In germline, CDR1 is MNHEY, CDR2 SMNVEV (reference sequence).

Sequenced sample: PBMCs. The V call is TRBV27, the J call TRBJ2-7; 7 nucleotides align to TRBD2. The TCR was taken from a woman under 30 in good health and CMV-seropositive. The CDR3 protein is CASSHGLVGEQYF. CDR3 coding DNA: TGTGCCAGCAGTCACGGACTAGTCGGCGAGCAGTACTTC.